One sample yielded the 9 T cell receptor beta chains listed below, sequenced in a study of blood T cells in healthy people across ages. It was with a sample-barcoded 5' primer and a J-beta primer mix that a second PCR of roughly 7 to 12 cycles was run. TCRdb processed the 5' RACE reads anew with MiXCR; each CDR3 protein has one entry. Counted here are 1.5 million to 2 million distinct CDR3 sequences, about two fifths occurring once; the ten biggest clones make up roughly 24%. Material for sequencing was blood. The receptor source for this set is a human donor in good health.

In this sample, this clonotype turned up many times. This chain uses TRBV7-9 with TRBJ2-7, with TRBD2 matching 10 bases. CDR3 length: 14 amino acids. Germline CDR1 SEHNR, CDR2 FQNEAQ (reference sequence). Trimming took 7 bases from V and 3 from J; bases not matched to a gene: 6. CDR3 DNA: TGTGCCAGCACGCTAGCGGGGGTTAACTACGAGCAGTACTTC. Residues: CASTLAGVNYEQYF.

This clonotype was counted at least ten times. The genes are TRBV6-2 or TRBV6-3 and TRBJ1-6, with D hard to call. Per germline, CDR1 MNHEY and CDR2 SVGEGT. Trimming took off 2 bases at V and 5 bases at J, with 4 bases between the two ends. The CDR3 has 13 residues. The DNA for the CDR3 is TGTGCCAGCAGTTACAGGGATAATTCACCCCTCCACTTT. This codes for CASSYRDNSPLHF.

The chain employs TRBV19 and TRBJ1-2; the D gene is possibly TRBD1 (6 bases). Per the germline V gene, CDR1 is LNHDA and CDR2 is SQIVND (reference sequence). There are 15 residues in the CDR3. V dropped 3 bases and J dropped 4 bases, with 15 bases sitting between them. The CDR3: CASSISWTVIYGYTF. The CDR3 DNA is TGTGCCAGTAGTATCTCTTGGACAGTAATCTATGGCTACACCTTC.

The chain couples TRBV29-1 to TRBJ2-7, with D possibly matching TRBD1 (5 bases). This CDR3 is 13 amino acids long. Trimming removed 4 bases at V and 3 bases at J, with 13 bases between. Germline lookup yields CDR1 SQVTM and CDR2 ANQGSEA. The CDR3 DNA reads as TGCAGCGTTGCTCGGCGACAGAGCTACGAGCAGTACTTC. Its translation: CSVARRQSYEQYF.

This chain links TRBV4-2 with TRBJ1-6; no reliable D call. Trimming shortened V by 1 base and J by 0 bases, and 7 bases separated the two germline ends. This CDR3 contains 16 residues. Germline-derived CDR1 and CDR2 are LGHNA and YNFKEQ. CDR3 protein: CASSQVLSSYNSPLHF. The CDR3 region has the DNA TGTGCCAGCAGCCAAGTTCTCAGCTCCTATAATTCACCCCTCCACTTT.

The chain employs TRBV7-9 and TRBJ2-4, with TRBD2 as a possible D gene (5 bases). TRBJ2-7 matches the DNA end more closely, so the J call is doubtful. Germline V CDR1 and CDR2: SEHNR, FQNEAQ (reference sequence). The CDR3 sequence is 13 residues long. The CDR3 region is CASSLGSGNEQYF. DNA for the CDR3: TGTGCCAGCAGCTTAGGTTCCGGGAACGAGCAGTACTTC.

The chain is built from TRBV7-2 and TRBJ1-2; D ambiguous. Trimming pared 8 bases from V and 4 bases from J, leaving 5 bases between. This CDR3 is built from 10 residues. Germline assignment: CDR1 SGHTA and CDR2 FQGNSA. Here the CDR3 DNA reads TGTGCCAGCGGTACCTATGGCTACACCTTC. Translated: CASGTYGYTF.

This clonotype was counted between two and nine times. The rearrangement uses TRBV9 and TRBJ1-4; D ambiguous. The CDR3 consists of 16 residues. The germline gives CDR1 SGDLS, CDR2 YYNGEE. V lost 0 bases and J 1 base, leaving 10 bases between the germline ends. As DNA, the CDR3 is TGTGCCAGCAGCGTAGGAGTCTTCCAAACTAATGAAAAACTGTTTTTT. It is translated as CASSVGVFQTNEKLFF.

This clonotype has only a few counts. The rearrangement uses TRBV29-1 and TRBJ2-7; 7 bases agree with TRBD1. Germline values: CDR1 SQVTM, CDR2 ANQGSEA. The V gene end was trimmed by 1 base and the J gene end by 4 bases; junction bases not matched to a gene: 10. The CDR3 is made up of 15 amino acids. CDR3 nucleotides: TGCAGCGTTGAAGCCACCGCCGACAGGGCTTACGAGCAGTACTTC. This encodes CSVEATADRAYEQYF.